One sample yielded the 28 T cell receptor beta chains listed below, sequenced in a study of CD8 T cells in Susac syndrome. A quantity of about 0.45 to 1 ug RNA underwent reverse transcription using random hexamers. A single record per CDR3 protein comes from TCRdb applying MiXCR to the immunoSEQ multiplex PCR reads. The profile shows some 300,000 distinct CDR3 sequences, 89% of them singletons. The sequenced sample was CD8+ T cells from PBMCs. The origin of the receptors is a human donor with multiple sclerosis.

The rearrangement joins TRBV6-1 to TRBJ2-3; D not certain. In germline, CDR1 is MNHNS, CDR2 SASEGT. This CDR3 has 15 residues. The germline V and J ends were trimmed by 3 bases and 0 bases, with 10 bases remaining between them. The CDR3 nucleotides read TGTGCCAGCAGTGACCCGGGTTTGAGCACAGATACGCAGTATTTT. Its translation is CASSDPGLSTDTQYF.

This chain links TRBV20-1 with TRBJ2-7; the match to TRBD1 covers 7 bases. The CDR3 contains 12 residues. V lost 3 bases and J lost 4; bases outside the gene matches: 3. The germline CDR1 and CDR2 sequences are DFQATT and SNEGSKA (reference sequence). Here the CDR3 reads CSARQGEYEQYF. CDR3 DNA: TGCAGTGCTAGGCAGGGGGAATACGAGCAGTACTTC.

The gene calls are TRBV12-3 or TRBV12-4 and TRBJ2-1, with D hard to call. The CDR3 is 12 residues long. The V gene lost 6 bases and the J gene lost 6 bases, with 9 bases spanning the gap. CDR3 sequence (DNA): TGTGCCAGCAGGGATCGACCCAATGAGCAGTTCTTC. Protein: CASRDRPNEQFF.

CDR3 protein: CASSLPLSLETRPPGELFF. The CDR3 coding sequence is TGTGCCAGCAGTTTACCTCTCTCTTTGGAGACAAGACCCCCCGGGGAGCTGTTTTTT. The chain couples TRBV28 to TRBJ2-2; D is undetermined. This CDR3 spans 19 amino acids. Trimming removed 2 bases at V and 6 bases at J, with 25 bases between. Germline CDR1 and CDR2: MDHEN and SYDVKM. Using reference TRBV28 and TRBJ2-2 for the parts outside the CDR3, the full variable domain is DVKVTQSSRYLVKRTGEKVFLECVQDMDHENMFWYRQDPGLGLRLIYFSYDVKMKEKGDIPEGYSVSREKKERFSLILESASTNQTSMYLCASSLPLSLETRPPGELFFGEGSRLTVL.

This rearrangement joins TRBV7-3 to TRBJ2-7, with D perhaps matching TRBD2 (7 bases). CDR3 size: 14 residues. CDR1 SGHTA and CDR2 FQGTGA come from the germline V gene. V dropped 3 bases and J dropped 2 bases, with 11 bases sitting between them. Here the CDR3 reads CASSFDGGPYEQYF. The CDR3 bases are TGTGCCAGCAGCTTCGACGGGGGGCCCTACGAGCAGTACTTC.

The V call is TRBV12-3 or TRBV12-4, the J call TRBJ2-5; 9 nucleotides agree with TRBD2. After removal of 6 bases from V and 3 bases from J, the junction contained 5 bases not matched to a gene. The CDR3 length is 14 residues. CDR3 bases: TGTGCCAGCAGGAATAGCGGGAGAGAAGAGACCCAGTACTTC. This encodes CASRNSGREETQYF.

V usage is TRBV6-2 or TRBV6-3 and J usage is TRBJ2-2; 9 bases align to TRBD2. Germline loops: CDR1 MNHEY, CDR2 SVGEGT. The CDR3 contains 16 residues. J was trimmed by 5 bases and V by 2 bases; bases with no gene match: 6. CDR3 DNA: TGTGCCAGCAGTTACCCGCCTAGCGGGGATACCGGGGAGCTGTTTTTT. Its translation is CASSYPPSGDTGELFF.

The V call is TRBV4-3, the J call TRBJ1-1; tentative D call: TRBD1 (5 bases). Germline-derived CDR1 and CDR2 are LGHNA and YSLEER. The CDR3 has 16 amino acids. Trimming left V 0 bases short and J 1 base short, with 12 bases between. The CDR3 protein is CASSQDWGTRNTEAFF. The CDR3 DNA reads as TGCGCCAGCAGCCAAGATTGGGGGACGCGGAACACTGAAGCTTTCTTT.

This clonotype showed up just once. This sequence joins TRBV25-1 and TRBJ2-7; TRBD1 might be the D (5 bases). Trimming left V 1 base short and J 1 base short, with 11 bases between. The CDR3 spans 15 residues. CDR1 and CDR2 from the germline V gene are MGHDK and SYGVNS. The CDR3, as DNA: TGTGCCAGCAGTGAATTGGGTAGGGGATCCTACGAGCAGTACTTC. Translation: CASSELGRGSYEQYF.

CDR3: CASSLGLQAIYNEQFF. The CDR3 nucleotides are TGTGCCAGCAGTTTAGGATTACAGGCAATCTACAATGAGCAGTTCTTC. The gene calls are TRBV12-3 or TRBV12-4 and TRBJ2-1; a possible D gene is TRBD1 (5 bases). This CDR3 contains 16 residues. V was clipped by 1 base and J by 3 bases, with 13 bases between them.

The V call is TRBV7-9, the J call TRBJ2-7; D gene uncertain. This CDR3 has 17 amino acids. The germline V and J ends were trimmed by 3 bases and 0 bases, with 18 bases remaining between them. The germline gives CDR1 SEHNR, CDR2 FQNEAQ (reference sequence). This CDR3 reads CASSLEPLEVASYEQYF. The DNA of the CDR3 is TGTGCCAGCAGCTTGGAGCCACTCGAGGTTGCCTCCTACGAGCAGTACTTC.

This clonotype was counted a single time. Written as DNA, the CDR3 is TGTGCCAGCAGTGGCGACAGGGGAACTGCCTACGAGCAGTACTTC. Translating gives CASSGDRGTAYEQYF. The chain couples TRBV2 to TRBJ2-7; 8 bases agree with TRBD1. This CDR3 contains 15 residues. V lost 4 bases to trimming and J lost 2 bases; unmatched junction nucleotides: 7. CDR1 SNHLY and CDR2 FYNNEI come from the germline V gene.

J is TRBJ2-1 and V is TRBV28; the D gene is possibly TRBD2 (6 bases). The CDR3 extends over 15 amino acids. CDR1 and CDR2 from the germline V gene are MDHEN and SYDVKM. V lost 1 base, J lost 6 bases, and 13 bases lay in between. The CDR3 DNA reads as TGTGCCAGCAGTTTATCAAGTGGGGGGATCAATGAGCAGTTCTTC. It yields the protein CASSLSSGGINEQFF.

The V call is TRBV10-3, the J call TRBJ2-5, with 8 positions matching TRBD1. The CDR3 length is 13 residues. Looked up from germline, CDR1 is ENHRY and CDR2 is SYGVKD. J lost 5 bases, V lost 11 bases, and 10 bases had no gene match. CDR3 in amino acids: CAAQTGVRETQYF. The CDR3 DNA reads TGTGCCGCCCAGACAGGGGTGAGGGAGACCCAGTACTTC.

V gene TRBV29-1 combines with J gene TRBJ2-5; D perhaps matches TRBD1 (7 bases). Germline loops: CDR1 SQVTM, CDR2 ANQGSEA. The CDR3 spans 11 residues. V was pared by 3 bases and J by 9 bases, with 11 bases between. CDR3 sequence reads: CSVEFRGAQYF. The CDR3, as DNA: TGCAGCGTTGAGTTCAGGGGGGCCCAGTACTTC.

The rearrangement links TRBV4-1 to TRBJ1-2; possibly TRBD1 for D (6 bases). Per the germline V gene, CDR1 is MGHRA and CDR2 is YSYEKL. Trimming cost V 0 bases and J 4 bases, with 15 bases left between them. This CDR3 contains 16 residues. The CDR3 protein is CASSQEDQGYGYGYTF. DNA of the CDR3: TGCGCCAGCAGCCAAGAAGATCAGGGGTATGGCTATGGCTACACCTTC.

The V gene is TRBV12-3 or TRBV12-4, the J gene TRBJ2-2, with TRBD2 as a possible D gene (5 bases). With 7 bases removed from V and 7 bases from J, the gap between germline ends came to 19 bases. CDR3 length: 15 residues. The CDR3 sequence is CASTLPGITGGELFF. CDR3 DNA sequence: TGTGCCAGCACCTTGCCGGGGATCACGGGCGGGGAGCTGTTTTTT.

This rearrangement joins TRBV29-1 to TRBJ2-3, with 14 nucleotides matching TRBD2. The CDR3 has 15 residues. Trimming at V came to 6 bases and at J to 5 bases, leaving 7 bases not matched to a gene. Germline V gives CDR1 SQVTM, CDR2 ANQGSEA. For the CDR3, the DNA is TGCAGCGTGCCCGGGACTAGCGGGAGCCGAGATACGCAGTATTTT. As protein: CSVPGTSGSRDTQYF.

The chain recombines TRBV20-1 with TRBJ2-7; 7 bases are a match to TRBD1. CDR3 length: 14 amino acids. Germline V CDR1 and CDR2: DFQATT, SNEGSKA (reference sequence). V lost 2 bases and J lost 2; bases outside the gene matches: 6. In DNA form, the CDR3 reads TGCAGTGCTAGATTGGGGACAGCTACCTACGAGCAGTACTTC. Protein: CSARLGTATYEQYF.

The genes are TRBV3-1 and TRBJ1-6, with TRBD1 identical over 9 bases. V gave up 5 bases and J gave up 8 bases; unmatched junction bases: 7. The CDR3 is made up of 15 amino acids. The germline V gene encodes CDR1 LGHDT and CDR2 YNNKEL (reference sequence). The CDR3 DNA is TGTGCCAGCAGCAAACAGGGGGCAGCGGATTCACCCCTCCACTTT. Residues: CASSKQGAADSPLHF.

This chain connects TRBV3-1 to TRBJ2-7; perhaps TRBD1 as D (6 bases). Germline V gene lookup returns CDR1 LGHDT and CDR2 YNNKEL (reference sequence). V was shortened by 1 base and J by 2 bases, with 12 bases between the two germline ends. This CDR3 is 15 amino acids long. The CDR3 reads CASSQAGTLTYEQYF. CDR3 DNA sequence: TGTGCCAGCAGCCAAGCCGGGACATTGACCTACGAGCAGTACTTC.

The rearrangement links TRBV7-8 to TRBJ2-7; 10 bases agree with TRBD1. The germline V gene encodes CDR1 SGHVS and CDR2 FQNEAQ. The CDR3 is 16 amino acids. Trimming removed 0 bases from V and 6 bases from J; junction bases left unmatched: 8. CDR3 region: CASSLASGQGTLEQYF. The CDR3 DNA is TGTGCCAGCAGCTTAGCCTCGGGACAGGGGACCCTCGAGCAGTACTTC.

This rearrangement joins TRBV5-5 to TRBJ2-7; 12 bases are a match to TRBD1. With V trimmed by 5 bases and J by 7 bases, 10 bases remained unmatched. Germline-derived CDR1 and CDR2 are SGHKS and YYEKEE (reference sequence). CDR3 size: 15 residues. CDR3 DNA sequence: TGTGCCAGCAGTCGGGACGGGACAGGGGGCGCGGAGCAGTACTTC. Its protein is CASSRDGTGGAEQYF.

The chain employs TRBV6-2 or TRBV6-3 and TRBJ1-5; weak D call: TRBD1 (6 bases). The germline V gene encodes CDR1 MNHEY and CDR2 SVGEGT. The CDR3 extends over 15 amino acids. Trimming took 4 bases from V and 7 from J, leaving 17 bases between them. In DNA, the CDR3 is TGTGCCAGCAGTTCCTTCCTTACAGGGAACCAGCCCCAGCATTTT. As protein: CASSSFLTGNQPQHF.

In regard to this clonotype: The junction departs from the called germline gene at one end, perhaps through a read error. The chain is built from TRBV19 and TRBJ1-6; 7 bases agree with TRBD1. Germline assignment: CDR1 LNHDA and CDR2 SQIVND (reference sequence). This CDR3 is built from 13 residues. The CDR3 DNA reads TGTGCCAGCATCAGGGGGTATAATTCACCCCTCCATTTT. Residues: CASIRGYNSPLHF.

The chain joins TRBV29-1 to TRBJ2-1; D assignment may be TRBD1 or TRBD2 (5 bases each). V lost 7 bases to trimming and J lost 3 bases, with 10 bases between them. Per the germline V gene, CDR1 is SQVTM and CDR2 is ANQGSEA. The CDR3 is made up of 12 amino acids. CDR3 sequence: CSARDGYNEQFF. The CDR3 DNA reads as TGCAGCGCAAGGGACGGCTACAATGAGCAGTTCTTC.

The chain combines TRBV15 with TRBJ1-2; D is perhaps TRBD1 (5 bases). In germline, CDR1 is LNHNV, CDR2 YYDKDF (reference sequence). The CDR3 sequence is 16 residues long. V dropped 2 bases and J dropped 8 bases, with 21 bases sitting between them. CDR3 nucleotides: TGTGCCACCAGCAGATCAACAGGCGGGGCACGGGTAGGCTACACCTTC. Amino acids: CATSRSTGGARVGYTF.

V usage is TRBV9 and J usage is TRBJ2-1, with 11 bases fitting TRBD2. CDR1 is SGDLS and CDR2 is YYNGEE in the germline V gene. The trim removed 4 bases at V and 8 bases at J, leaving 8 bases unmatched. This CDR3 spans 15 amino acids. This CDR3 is CASSPVAGGPDEQFF. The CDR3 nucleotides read TGTGCCAGCAGCCCCGTAGCGGGGGGGCCCGATGAGCAGTTCTTC.